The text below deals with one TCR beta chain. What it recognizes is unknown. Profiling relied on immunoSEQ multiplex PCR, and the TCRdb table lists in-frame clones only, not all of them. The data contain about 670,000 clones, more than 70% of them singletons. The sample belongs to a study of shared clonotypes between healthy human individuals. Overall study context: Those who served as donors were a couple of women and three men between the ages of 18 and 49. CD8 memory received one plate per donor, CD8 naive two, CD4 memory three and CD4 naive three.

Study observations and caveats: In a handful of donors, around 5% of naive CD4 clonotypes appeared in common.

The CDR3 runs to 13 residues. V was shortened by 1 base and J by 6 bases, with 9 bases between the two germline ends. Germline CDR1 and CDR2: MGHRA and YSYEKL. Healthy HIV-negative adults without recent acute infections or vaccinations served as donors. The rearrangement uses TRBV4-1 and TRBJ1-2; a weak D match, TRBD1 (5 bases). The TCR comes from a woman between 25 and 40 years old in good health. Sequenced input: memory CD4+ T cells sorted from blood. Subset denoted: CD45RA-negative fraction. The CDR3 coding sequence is TGCGCCAGCAGCCAAGCCCGGGGGGATGGCTACACCTTC. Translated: CASSQARGDGYTF.